The 27 T cell receptor beta chains presented below share a single source sample, sequenced in a study of metastatic and nonmetastatic thyroid tumors. TCRdb re-processed the PCR reads through MiXCR. The sample includes some 14,000 clones, roughly 27% of them seen just once. Treatment of any kind had been given to no patient before thyroid surgery. The source material was tumor tissue. The origin of the receptors is a female donor with papillary thyroid cancer or a benign thyroid nodule (not recorded which). Some clones in this sample may be carry-over from other donors' samples.

This clone is medium-sized by share. The chain carries TRBV19 and TRBJ1-1, with 7 bases matching TRBD1. The CDR3 contains 14 residues. V lost 6 bases to trimming and J lost 1 base; unmatched junction nucleotides: 5. Germline V gene data show CDR1 as LNHDA and CDR2 as SQIVND (reference sequence). The CDR3: CASRRGQQNTEAFF. Here the CDR3 DNA reads TGTGCCAGTAGAAGGGGACAGCAGAACACTGAAGCTTTCTTT.

This clone was found a few times. A read error may explain this, as a much larger clone is one base away. Other DNA sequences in this sample translate to the same CDR3. V gene TRBV11-2 combines with J gene TRBJ2-3; the D gene is possibly TRBD1 (6 bases). Germline assignment: CDR1 SGHAT and CDR2 FQNNGV. V lost 5 bases and J 6 bases, leaving 18 bases between the germline ends. This CDR3 is built from 15 residues. The CDR3 nucleotides are TGTGCCAGCAGCCCAACAGGGTGGGGTCGGGATACGCAGTATTTT. Translated: CASSPTGWGRDTQYF.

Relative to its sample, this clone is medium-sized. CDR3 amino acids: CASSQGLGIYEQYF. CDR3 nucleotide sequence: TGTGCCAGCAGCCAAGGACTAGGAATCTACGAGCAGTACTTC. This chain joins TRBV6-1 and TRBJ2-7, with 7 bases aligning to TRBD2. Germline values: CDR1 MNHNS, CDR2 SASEGT. This CDR3 is 14 amino acids long. The V and J ends lost 6 bases and 3 bases, in that order; junction bases with no gene match: 8.

This sequence joins TRBV11-2 and TRBJ2-1; a weak D match, TRBD2 (6 bases). With 1 base removed from V and 7 bases from J, the gap between germline ends came to 17 bases. The CDR3 loop spans 16 amino acids. CDR1 is SGHAT and CDR2 is FQNNGV in the germline V gene. The CDR3 DNA is TGTGCCAGCAGCTTAGGGACGGGAGTCGCCGGAAATGAGCAGTTCTTC. Translation: CASSLGTGVAGNEQFF.

This clone has more than one count but fewer than ten. This chain links TRBV19 with TRBJ1-2; no clear D gene. Germline V CDR1 and CDR2: LNHDA, SQIVND (reference sequence). Trimming stripped 6 bases from V and 1 base from J, with 6 bases between. This CDR3 spans 12 amino acids. Written as DNA, the CDR3 is TGTGCCAGTAGCGTAAATAACTATGGCTACACCTTC. Amino acid sequence: CASSVNNYGYTF.

This clone occurred a few times. One base away lies a much larger clone, so this may be a sequencing read error. This chain uses TRBV14 with TRBJ2-3; D remains ambiguous. Looked up from germline, CDR1 is SGHDN and CDR2 is FVKESK. The ends were cut back, 5 bases at V and 2 bases at J, with 8 bases in the middle. The CDR3 runs to 13 residues. The CDR3 nucleotides are TGTGCCAGCAGCTGTCAGTTCACAGATACGCAGTATTTT. Protein product: CASSCQFTDTQYF. The complete variable domain, with remaining parts taken from reference TRBV14 and TRBJ2-3, reads EAGVTQFPSHSVIEKGQTVTLRCDPISGHDNLYWYRRVMGKEIKFLLHFVKESKQDESGMPNNRFLAERTGGTYSTLKVQPAELEDSGVYFCASSCQFTDTQYFGPGTRLTVL.

The chain links TRBV5-1 to TRBJ1-1; no reliable D call. Germline loops: CDR1 SGHRS, CDR2 YFSETQ. The V end was cut by 9 bases, the J end by 0 bases, with 15 bases between. The CDR3 contains 14 residues. The CDR3 DNA sequence: TGCGCCAACAGAATGCTGCTCATGAACACTGAAGCTTTCTTT. This translates into CANRMLLMNTEAFF.

V gene TRBV28 combines with J gene TRBJ1-2; D is undetermined. V was cut by 6 bases and J by 5 bases, with 7 bases left in between. The V gene's germline CDR1 is MDHEN and CDR2 SYDVKM. The CDR3 covers 11 residues. The CDR3 region is CASSGYYGYTF. CDR3 DNA: TGTGCCAGCAGCGGTTATTATGGCTACACCTTC.

The sample holds many counts of this clone. The chain joins TRBV30 to TRBJ2-5; 7 bases are shared with TRBD2. Germline values: CDR1 GTSNPN, CDR2 SVGIG (reference sequence). The CDR3 is 14 amino acids. After removal of 1 base from V and 3 bases from J, the junction contained 5 bases not matched to a gene. Here the CDR3 reads CAWSGGREEETQYF. DNA of the CDR3: TGTGCCTGGAGTGGTGGGAGGGAGGAAGAGACCCAGTACTTC.

V gene TRBV2 combines with J gene TRBJ2-1; 12 positions match TRBD2. Germline V CDR1 and CDR2: SNHLY, FYNNEI. The CDR3 sequence is 18 residues long. V was pared by 4 bases and J by 2 bases, with 9 bases of the junction left unmatched. The CDR3 coding sequence is TGTGCCAGCAGTGCTACGGGACTAGCGGGTACCCCCTACAATGAGCAGTTCTTC. Encoded protein: CASSATGLAGTPYNEQFF.

Sample share makes this clone medium-sized. The rearrangement joins TRBV12-3 or TRBV12-4 to TRBJ2-1; D unresolved. The ends were cut back, 7 bases at V and 5 bases at J, with 15 bases in the middle. CDR3 size: 14 residues. Written as DNA, the CDR3 is TGTGCCAGCACTTTGAATCACATGGACAATGAGCAGTTCTTC. Amino acids: CASTLNHMDNEQFF.

This clone has just a few counts. The J gene is TRBJ1-1, the V gene TRBV12-3 or TRBV12-4; the match to TRBD1 covers 7 bases. The CDR3 covers 14 residues. Trimming removed 7 bases from V and 7 bases from J; junction bases left unmatched: 12. CDR3 loop: CASTKSGGQGEAFF. In nucleotides, the CDR3 is TGTGCCAGCACCAAATCAGGGGGGCAGGGTGAAGCTTTCTTT.

This chain links TRBV7-2 with TRBJ2-2; no reliable D call. Per the germline V gene, CDR1 is SGHTA and CDR2 is FQGNSA. The V gene lost 3 bases and the J gene lost 6 bases, with 5 bases spanning the gap. This CDR3 contains 12 residues. CDR3 nucleotides: TGTGCCAGCAGCTTCGTATCCGGGGAGCTGTTTTTT. Translation gives CASSFVSGELFF.

V gene TRBV30 combines with J gene TRBJ2-7; D ambiguous. Trimming took 4 bases from V and 0 from J, leaving 16 bases between them. The CDR3 length is 15 residues. Germline-derived CDR1 and CDR2 are GTSNPN and SVGIG (reference sequence). The CDR3 is CAWTLSADTSYEQYF. CDR3 bases: TGTGCCTGGACCCTATCCGCAGACACCTCCTACGAGCAGTACTTC.

This clone ranks as medium-sized. J is TRBJ1-6 and V is TRBV20-1; no clear D gene. Germline CDR1 DFQATT, CDR2 SNEGSKA (reference sequence). Deletions cut 7 bases from V and 7 bases from J, with 11 bases between. The CDR3 is 12 amino acids. CDR3 amino acids: CSGRIGNSPLHF. CDR3 bases: TGCAGTGGCCGCATAGGGAATTCACCCCTCCACTTT.

This clone has a single count. The junction departs from germline at one end; a sequencing error may be responsible. The chain couples TRBV7-2 to TRBJ2-1; no reliable D call. Germline V gene data show CDR1 as SGHTA and CDR2 as FQGNSA. The CDR3 length is 13 residues. The CDR3 sequence: CASRLGRFNEQFF. The CDR3, as DNA: TGTGCCAGCAGATTAGGTCGCTTCAATGAGCAGTTCTTC.

V usage is TRBV20-1 and J usage is TRBJ2-7; a weak D match, TRBD1 (6 bases). Germline V gene sequence: CDR1 DFQATT, CDR2 SNEGSKA (reference sequence). V lost 2 bases and J lost 5, with 22 bases in between. The CDR3 covers 16 residues. The CDR3 loop is CSARPRQGHGYHEQYF. The DNA of the CDR3 is TGCAGTGCTAGACCAAGGCAGGGACATGGGTACCACGAGCAGTACTTC.

By sample share, this clone is medium-sized (0.01 to 0.1%). The chain uses TRBV30 and TRBJ1-6; perhaps TRBD1 as D (5 bases). CDR3 length equals 13 residues. V was shortened by 1 base and J by 8 bases, with 9 bases between the two germline ends. In germline, CDR1 is GTSNPN, CDR2 SVGIG (reference sequence). CDR3 DNA: TGTGCCTGGAGTGGAACAGGAGATTCACCCCTCCACTTT. The encoded protein is CAWSGTGDSPLHF.

J is TRBJ1-1 and V is TRBV19; a weak D match, TRBD1 (5 bases). V was pared by 6 bases and J by 1 base, with 15 bases between. The germline V gene encodes CDR1 LNHDA and CDR2 SQIVND (reference sequence). CDR3 length: 15 residues. CDR3 loop: CASSTLGTANTEAFF. CDR3 DNA: TGTGCCAGTAGCACGCTCGGGACGGCGAACACTGAAGCTTTCTTT.

This clone was recorded a few times. The chain links TRBV2 to TRBJ2-7; 7 nucleotides align to TRBD2. In germline, CDR1 is SNHLY, CDR2 FYNNEI. J was trimmed by 5 bases and V by 3 bases; bases with no gene match: 10. This CDR3 is 15 amino acids long. The CDR3 DNA reads as TGTGCCAGCAGTGAGAGCGGGAATCAAAGACACGAGCAGTACTTC. Its protein is CASSESGNQRHEQYF.

There are many counts of this clone. This clone may be a read error of a much larger clone one base away. The chain combines TRBV5-1 with TRBJ2-3; a possible D gene is TRBD2 (5 bases). The CDR3 spans 15 residues. Germline CDR1 is SGHRS and CDR2 is YFSETQ. V shed 0 bases and J shed 0 bases, with 8 bases lying between them. CDR3 DNA: TGCGCCAGCAGCTTGGTTGGCGGGAGCACAGATACGCAGTATTTT. Its protein product is CASSLVGGSTDTQYF.

This clone is termed medium-sized. The chain carries TRBV28 and TRBJ2-7; 7 bases line up with TRBD2. The CDR3 contains 13 residues. V shed 5 bases, J shed 5 bases, and the junction held 6 bases outside the gene matches. The germline gives CDR1 MDHEN, CDR2 SYDVKM. CDR3 DNA: TGTGCCAGCAGTCCTCGGACTAGGCACGAGCAGTACTTC. Translated, it gives CASSPRTRHEQYF.

This clone was observed many times. The chain uses TRBV20-1 and TRBJ2-3; D perhaps matches TRBD2 (6 bases). The V gene lost 2 bases and the J gene lost 3 bases, with 15 bases spanning the gap. Germline values: CDR1 DFQATT, CDR2 SNEGSKA (reference sequence). The CDR3 totals 15 residues. The CDR3 DNA reads as TGCAGTGCTAGAAGGGGAGGTCTTGAAACAGATACGCAGTATTTT. Protein sequence: CSARRGGLETDTQYF.

This clone was seen many times. Other DNA sequences from this sample encode an identical CDR3 as well. The chain has TRBV18 and TRBJ2-1, with 9 nucleotides matching TRBD1. The CDR3 has 15 amino acids. Germline V gives CDR1 KGHSH, CDR2 LQKENI. V gave up 2 bases and J gave up 6 bases; unmatched junction bases: 5. CDR3 DNA sequence: TGTGCCAGCTCACCAGGGACAGGGTATAGCAATGAGCAGTTCTTC. Translation gives CASSPGTGYSNEQFF.

This clone is categorized as medium-sized. The chain has TRBV10-1 and TRBJ2-7, with TRBD1 as a possible D gene (5 bases). Trimming stripped 3 bases from V and 4 bases from J, with 10 bases between. This CDR3 contains 13 residues. Germline V lookup: CDR1 WNHNN, CDR2 SYGVQD (reference sequence). This CDR3 is CASSEGQGYEQYF. The CDR3 DNA sequence: TGCGCCAGCAGTGAAGGTCAGGGTTACGAGCAGTACTTC.

This clone was observed many times. The chain combines TRBV5-1 with TRBJ2-1; D gene uncertain. CDR3 length equals 14 residues. CDR1 is SGHRS, CDR2 YFSETQ, per germline. The V and J ends lost 0 bases and 5 bases respectively, with 9 bases between them. The CDR3 sequence is CASSLGSQNNEQFF. The CDR3 DNA reads TGCGCCAGCAGCTTGGGCAGCCAAAACAATGAGCAGTTCTTC.

This rearrangement joins TRBV20-1 to TRBJ2-1; D is perhaps TRBD1 or TRBD2 (5 bases each). Looked up from germline, CDR1 is DFQATT and CDR2 is SNEGSKA (reference sequence). The CDR3 is made up of 12 amino acids. The V and J ends lost 2 bases and 5 bases respectively, with 7 bases between them. The CDR3 nucleotides are TGCAGTGCTAGAAGAGGGGACAATGAGCAGTTCTTC. It codes for CSARRGDNEQFF.